This TCR beta chain appears in the sequencing data of a study of identical twins. Regarding the study as a whole: Insertions were fewer in abundant cord blood beta clonotypes, whereas memory repertoires showed none of this pattern. Its conclusions, products of cross-sectional statistical analysis, did not come from following the same donors.

TCRdb reanalysed the 5' RACE reads using MiXCR and keeps one entry per CDR3 protein. The sample records about 240,000 distinct CDR3 sequences, roughly a tenth being singletons. Comment on this clonotype: Its specificity is unknown.

Healthy Caucasian donors formed the entire cohort. Sequenced input: memory T cells sorted from blood. This clonotype was sampled from a man in his forties or fifties in good health.

CDR3 protein: CAISRAVGPYNEQFF. The CDR3 nucleotides read TGTGCCATCAGCAGAGCAGTAGGACCCTACAATGAGCAGTTCTTC. This sequence joins TRBV10-3 and TRBJ2-1, with unresolved D. Germline V CDR1 and CDR2: ENHRY, SYGVKD. V gave up 6 bases and J gave up 2 bases, with 14 bases separating them. This CDR3 region has 15 residues.